The 31 T cell receptor beta chains below come from one sample, sequenced in a study of T-cell memory formation after mild COVID-19. TCRdb redid the calling of the 5' RACE reads with MiXCR, one entry per CDR3 protein. Found here are 550,000 to 700,000 distinct CDR3 sequences, 17% of them singletons; the top ten hold less than 10%. The sample was PBMCs or a T cell subset sorted from them (not recorded which). These receptors came from an adult woman who had mild COVID-19 (a few samples of this study predate the infection). Cell type and time point are not known.

The rearrangement joins TRBV12-3 or TRBV12-4 to TRBJ1-1; D perhaps matches TRBD1 (5 bases). V lost 6 bases to trimming and J lost 6 bases, with 17 bases between them. This CDR3 is built from 14 residues. CDR3 sequence: CASSAAGTLAEAFF. As DNA, the CDR3 is TGTGCCAGCAGCGCCGCCGGGACCCTGGCTGAAGCTTTCTTT.

The chain carries TRBV9 and TRBJ1-4, with 8 positions matching TRBD1. V lost 3 bases to trimming and J lost 2 bases; unmatched junction nucleotides: 12. This CDR3 has 18 amino acids. Germline V CDR1 and CDR2: SGDLS, YYNGEE. The CDR3 here is CASSAEGQGLSTNEKLFF. Written as DNA, the CDR3 is TGTGCCAGCAGCGCAGAAGGACAGGGTTTATCGACTAATGAAAAACTGTTTTTT.

This clonotype was detected only a few times. The CDR3: CSAQGGDHNEQFF. In nucleotides, the CDR3 is TGCAGTGCTCAGGGAGGGGACCACAATGAGCAGTTCTTC. The chain links TRBV20-1 to TRBJ2-1, with 7 bases identical to TRBD2. Germline CDR1 and CDR2: DFQATT and SNEGSKA (reference sequence). The CDR3 sequence is 13 residues long. After removal of 5 bases from V and 5 bases from J, the junction contained 6 bases not matched to a gene.

In this sample, this clonotype turned up once. The V gene is TRBV9, the J gene TRBJ2-2; TRBD1 aligns across 11 bases. Germline V gives CDR1 SGDLS, CDR2 YYNGEE. CDR3 size: 16 residues. V trimming: 0 bases; J trimming: 5 bases; junction bases outside the gene matches: 3. The CDR3 nucleotides read TGTGCCAGCAGCGTAGCTGGGACAGGGGGGACCGGGGAGCTGTTTTTT. Residues: CASSVAGTGGTGELFF.

In this sample, this clonotype turned up a few times. The rearrangement joins TRBV4-1 to TRBJ2-1; 10 nucleotides align to TRBD2. The CDR3 spans 16 residues. V trimming: 3 bases; J trimming: 5 bases; junction bases outside the gene matches: 7. The germline CDR1 and CDR2 sequences are MGHRA and YSYEKL. CDR3 amino acids: CASSQLAGDTNNEQFF. For the CDR3, the DNA is TGCGCCAGCAGCCAGCTAGCGGGGGATACCAACAATGAGCAGTTCTTC.

V usage is TRBV9 and J usage is TRBJ2-1, with D tentatively TRBD2 (6 bases). Germline V gives CDR1 SGDLS, CDR2 YYNGEE. This CDR3 region has 14 residues. V was cut by 6 bases and J by 6 bases, with 16 bases left in between. CDR3 amino acids: CASTSGTSLNEQFF. DNA for the CDR3: TGTGCCAGCACCTCCGGGACTTCGCTCAATGAGCAGTTCTTC.

This clonotype occurred a few times. V gene TRBV10-2 combines with J gene TRBJ2-3; TRBD2 matches 8 bases. With V trimmed by 2 bases and J by 5 bases, 9 bases remained unmatched. The V gene's germline CDR1 is WSHSY and CDR2 SAAADI. The CDR3 runs 16 residues. CDR3 bases: TGCGCCAGCAGTGAGAGCGGGGGCCCCGTTGGAGATACGCAGTATTTT. It codes for CASSESGGPVGDTQYF.

This clonotype occurred a few times. The genes are TRBV6-1 and TRBJ1-2; a weak D match, TRBD1 (5 bases). The CDR3 sequence is 15 residues long. Trimming shortened V by 3 bases and J by 4 bases, and 15 bases separated the two germline ends. The germline gives CDR1 MNHNS, CDR2 SASEGT. CDR3 loop: CASSEVNRYSYGYTF. The CDR3 coding sequence is TGTGCCAGCAGTGAGGTTAACAGGTACTCCTATGGCTACACCTTC.

There are a few counts of this clonotype. The V and J genes are TRBV7-9 and TRBJ2-5; D possibly corresponds to TRBD1 (5 bases). V gave up 5 bases and J gave up 7 bases, with 26 bases separating them. CDR1 SEHNR and CDR2 FQNEAQ come from the germline V gene (reference sequence). This CDR3 spans 17 amino acids. CDR3 DNA sequence: TGTGCCAGCAGCGGGGCAGAGGCGACGACTCCTCGAGGGACCCAGTACTTC. It yields the protein CASSGAEATTPRGTQYF.

This clonotype was observed many times. The chain combines TRBV5-1 with TRBJ2-7, with 8 positions matching TRBD1. CDR1 and CDR2 (germline): SGHRS, YFSETQ. The V and J ends lost 0 bases and 6 bases, in that order; junction bases with no gene match: 11. This CDR3 contains 16 residues. CDR3 loop: CASSLDGGTGGFEQYF. DNA for the CDR3: TGCGCCAGCAGCTTGGACGGTGGCACAGGGGGGTTCGAGCAGTACTTC.

This sequence joins TRBV20-1 and TRBJ2-1; 10 nucleotides match TRBD2. The CDR3 covers 17 residues. Germline V gene sequence: CDR1 DFQATT, CDR2 SNEGSKA (reference sequence). The junction had 12 bases not matched to a gene; V was cut back by 0 bases and J by 7 bases. The CDR3 is CSARDLLEAGGENEQFF. The CDR3 DNA reads TGCAGTGCTAGAGATTTACTGGAAGCGGGAGGGGAGAATGAGCAGTTCTTC.

This chain links TRBV12-3 or TRBV12-4 with TRBJ2-2, with 10 bases matching TRBD2. This CDR3 has 16 residues. V lost 7 bases, J lost 1 base, and 6 bases stayed unmatched. In nucleotides, the CDR3 is TGTGCCAGCACTTTTAGCGGGAGGCTGAACACCGGGGAGCTGTTTTTT. As protein: CASTFSGRLNTGELFF.

This clonotype was observed a few times. The V and J genes are TRBV6-5 and TRBJ2-7; D gene unclear. V lost 1 base, J lost 6 bases, and 10 bases lay in between. CDR1 and CDR2 from the germline V gene are MNHEY and SVGAGI. The CDR3 sequence is 13 residues long. The CDR3 spells CASSYFGSREQYF. CDR3 nucleotide sequence: TGTGCCAGCAGTTACTTCGGTTCGCGCGAGCAGTACTTC.

This clonotype has just a few counts. The chain recombines TRBV6-6 with TRBJ2-3, with a tentative D call TRBD2 (6 bases). Germline V gene data show CDR1 as MNHNY and CDR2 as SVGAGI (reference sequence). The CDR3 consists of 16 residues. V shed 6 bases and J shed 1 base, with 17 bases lying between them. DNA for the CDR3: TGTGCCAGCAGATCCCGTTCTAGCGACCGCACAGATACGCAGTATTTT. Its translation is CASRSRSSDRTDTQYF.

This chain uses TRBV6-2 or TRBV6-3 with TRBJ2-3, with 13 bases matching TRBD2. The V segment lost 2 bases and the J segment 0 bases; nucleotides outside the gene matches: 8. The CDR3 is 19 residues long. Looked up from germline, CDR1 is MNHEY and CDR2 is SVGEGT. The CDR3 protein is CASSYGGTSGTYSTDTQYF. In DNA, the CDR3 is TGTGCCAGCAGTTACGGAGGGACTAGCGGGACCTATAGCACAGATACGCAGTATTTT.

The chain couples TRBV4-2 to TRBJ2-3, with 7 positions matching TRBD2. The CDR3 is 15 residues long. Germline CDR1 is LGHNA and CDR2 is YNFKEQ. With 2 bases clipped from V and 7 bases from J, the junction kept 9 bases outside the gene matches. CDR3: CASSQRSSGPNTQYF. CDR3 nucleotides: TGTGCCAGCAGCCAAAGGTCTAGCGGACCGAATACGCAGTATTTT.

The table lists this clonotype with many counts. V and J are TRBV7-2 and TRBJ2-4, with 10 bases lining up with TRBD1. J gave up 0 bases and V 0 bases, and 8 bases lay outside the gene matches. CDR1 and CDR2 from the germline V gene are SGHTA and FQGNSA. The CDR3 has 19 amino acids. The CDR3: CASSLAGPGQGLAKNIQYF. The CDR3 coding sequence is TGTGCCAGCAGCTTAGCGGGTCCGGGACAGGGGCTAGCCAAAAACATTCAGTACTTC.

The sample holds a few counts of this clonotype. A read error may account for a junction end that differs from germline. J is TRBJ2-3 and V is TRBV18, with 9 positions matching TRBD1. Germline CDR1 is KGHSH and CDR2 is LQKENI. The CDR3 loop spans 13 amino acids. The CDR3 sequence: CASSLDHRDRVYF. The CDR3 DNA sequence: TGTGCCAGCTCACTTGATCACCGGGACAGGGTATACTTT. Based on the CDR3 plus reference TRBV18 and TRBJ2-3, the full variable domain is NAGVMQNPRHLVRRRGQEARLRCSPMKGHSHVYWYRQLPEEGLKFMVYLQKENIIDESGMPKERFSAEFPKEGPSILRIQQVVRGDSAAYFCASSLDHRDRVYFGPGTRLTVL.

Here the CDR3 reads CASSPIEYGNTIYF. The DNA for the CDR3 is TGTGCCAGCTCACCAATAGAGTACGGAAACACCATATATTTT. The chain has TRBV18 and TRBJ1-3; no definite D call. CDR1 and CDR2 (germline): KGHSH, LQKENI. The V gene lost 2 bases and the J gene lost 4 bases, with 9 bases spanning the gap. The CDR3 is made up of 14 amino acids.

This chain joins TRBV18 and TRBJ2-3; possible D gene TRBD2, 5 bases. The V end lost 3 bases, the J end lost 2 bases, and 12 bases lay between the germline ends. Looked up from germline, CDR1 is KGHSH and CDR2 is LQKENI. This CDR3 is 15 amino acids long. CDR3: CASSPAAGSTDTQYF. CDR3 sequence (DNA): TGTGCCAGCTCACCTGCGGCGGGCTCCACAGATACGCAGTATTTT.

This clonotype was found a few times. The J gene is TRBJ2-6, the V gene TRBV5-1; TRBD2 matches at 7 bases. The CDR3 consists of 19 residues. Germline V gene data show CDR1 as SGHRS and CDR2 as YFSETQ. Germline trimming cut 0 bases from V and 3 bases from J; bases unmatched to any gene: 12. CDR3 DNA: TGCGCCAGCAGCTTGGTACCAGCGGGATCTCGAGGTGGGGCCAACGTCCTGACTTTC. It codes for CASSLVPAGSRGGANVLTF. Filled out from reference TRBV5-1 and TRBJ2-6, the complete variable domain reads KAGVTQTPRYLIKTRGQQVTLSCSPISGHRSVSWYQQTPGQGLQFLFEYFSETQRNKGNFPGRFSGRQFSNSRSEMNVSTLELGDSALYLCASSLVPAGSRGGANVLTFGAGSRLTVL.

The table lists this clonotype with a few counts. The rearrangement joins TRBV11-2 to TRBJ2-2; TRBD2 aligns across 8 bases. CDR3 size: 17 residues. The ends lost 3 bases at V and 5 bases at J; junction bases unmatched: 11. Germline V gives CDR1 SGHAT, CDR2 FQNNGV. CDR3 DNA sequence: TGTGCCAGCAGCTTGTTTCCCCGGGGGGGCCTAACCGGGGAGCTGTTTTTT. This encodes CASSLFPRGGLTGELFF.

J is TRBJ1-6 and V is TRBV16, with D unclear. The CDR3 runs 11 residues. V was pared by 5 bases and J by 11 bases, with 7 bases between. The germline CDR1 and CDR2 sequences are KGHSY and FQNENV. The CDR3 reads CASSVGAPLHF. The CDR3 DNA is TGTGCCAGCAGCGTTGGAGCACCCCTCCACTTT.

The gene calls are TRBV11-1 and TRBJ2-1; TRBD2 might be the D (5 bases). Germline CDR1 and CDR2: SGHAT and FQDESV (reference sequence). The CDR3 covers 13 residues. Trimming shortened V by 3 bases and J by 6 bases, and 9 bases separated the two germline ends. DNA of the CDR3: TGTGCCAGCAGCTTCCGGGAATCCAATGAGCAGTTCTTC. This gives the protein CASSFRESNEQFF.

This clonotype occurred a few times. The rearrangement uses TRBV4-1 and TRBJ1-1, with 7 nucleotides matching TRBD1. V shed 7 bases and J 4 bases; nucleotides not matched to a gene: 9. The CDR3 has 14 amino acids. The V gene's germline CDR1 is MGHRA and CDR2 YSYEKL. For the CDR3, the DNA is TGCGCCAGCACAGGATATGACAGGGTCACTGAAGCTTTCTTT. It translates to CASTGYDRVTEAFF.

This clonotype was counted a few times. This chain joins TRBV4-1 and TRBJ1-1; the D gene is possibly TRBD1 (5 bases). The CDR3 sequence is 12 residues long. The germline CDR1 and CDR2 sequences are MGHRA and YSYEKL. Trimming pared 6 bases from V and 6 bases from J, leaving 11 bases between. The CDR3 DNA reads TGCGCCAGCAGTTCGGAAGGGGCTGAAGCTTTCTTT. Amino acids: CASSSEGAEAFF.

This chain connects TRBV6-2 or TRBV6-3 to TRBJ1-1, with D unresolved. This CDR3 comprises 14 residues. Per the germline V gene, CDR1 is MNHEY and CDR2 is SVGEGT. V was trimmed by 6 bases and J by 1 base, leaving 12 bases between them. The CDR3 protein is CASSKRLQNTEAFF. The CDR3 nucleotides are TGTGCCAGCAGCAAAAGACTCCAGAACACTGAAGCTTTCTTT.

This CDR3 is CASSRTSGGSTDTQYF. CDR3 nucleotides: TGTGCCAGCAGCCGGACTAGCGGGGGAAGCACAGATACGCAGTATTTT. The rearrangement joins TRBV3-1 to TRBJ2-3; 13 positions match TRBD2. Losses at the gene ends were 4 bases for V and 0 bases for J; bases not matched to a gene: 1. The CDR3 totals 16 residues. Germline loops: CDR1 LGHDT, CDR2 YNNKEL (reference sequence).

This clonotype was seen more than once but under ten times. This chain joins TRBV18 and TRBJ2-3, with D unclear. Germline V gene lookup returns CDR1 KGHSH and CDR2 LQKENI. This CDR3 is 15 amino acids long. V gave up 2 bases and J gave up 8 bases, with 17 bases separating them. CDR3 DNA: TGTGCCAGCTCACCATTGAGGCAGACGACTGGTACGCAGTATTTT. It codes for CASSPLRQTTGTQYF.

This clonotype was counted only a few times. The chain recombines TRBV6-5 with TRBJ1-1; D gene uncertain. Germline values: CDR1 MNHEY, CDR2 SVGAGI. V lost 6 bases, J lost 4 bases, and 12 bases lay in between. The CDR3 consists of 13 residues. In DNA, the CDR3 is TGTGCCAGCAGCCTATACCCTGGCACTGAAGCTTTCTTT. Residues: CASSLYPGTEAFF.

This rearrangement joins TRBV5-1 to TRBJ2-2; D is ambiguous. The CDR3 has 15 residues. Germline CDR1 SGHRS, CDR2 YFSETQ. V lost 6 bases to trimming and J lost 7 bases, with 19 bases between them. CDR3 sequence (DNA): TGCGCCAGCACCCTTGGAGACAATGTTGGCGGGGAGCTGTTTTTT. Protein: CASTLGDNVGGELFF.